This note documents a single TCR beta chain sequence. Its antigen is currently unknown. The CDR3 runs 15 residues. Deletions cut 6 bases from V and 4 bases from J, with 16 bases between. Germline loops: CDR1 LNHDA, CDR2 SQIVND (reference sequence). PCR amplification relied on 60 Vbeta primers (plus 13 Jbeta primers). The repertoire was sequenced with immunoSEQ multiplex PCR; TCRdb's copy has only in-frame clones and lacks some. In the table there are some 150,000 clones, almost 85% of which are singletons. The record originates from a study of cytomegalovirus exposure and HLA in healthy donors. Notes on the study in general: TCR beta sequences reportedly predicted most subjects' HLA-A and HLA-B alleles accurately. Exclusion as indistinguishable affected some V segments, including TRBV6-2 and TRBV6-3. High specificity and sensitivity for cytomegalovirus status were reported for the classifier.

The study sampled nominally healthy donors, though unrecorded immune exposures were likely. The TCR was taken from a woman in her 40s in good health and CMV-seronegative. Sequenced sample: PBMCs. The chain has TRBV19 and TRBJ1-5, with D possibly matching TRBD1 (6 bases). The CDR3 sequence is CASRIRTVGNQPQHF. CDR3 coding DNA: TGTGCCAGTAGGATCCGGACAGTGGGGAATCAGCCCCAGCATTTT.